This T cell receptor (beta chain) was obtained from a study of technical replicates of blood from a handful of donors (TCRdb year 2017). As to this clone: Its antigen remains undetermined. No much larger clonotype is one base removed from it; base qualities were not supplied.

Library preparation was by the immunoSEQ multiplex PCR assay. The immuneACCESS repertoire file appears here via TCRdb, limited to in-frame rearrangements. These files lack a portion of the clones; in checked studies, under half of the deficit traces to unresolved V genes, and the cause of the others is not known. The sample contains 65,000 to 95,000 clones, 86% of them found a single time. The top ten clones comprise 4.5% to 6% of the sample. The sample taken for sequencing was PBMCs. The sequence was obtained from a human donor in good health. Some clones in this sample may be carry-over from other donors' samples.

CDR3 sequence: CASRRGTSGSSYEQYF. The bases read TGTGCCAGCAGGAGAGGGACTAGCGGGAGTTCCTACGAGCAGTACTTC. The rearrangement joined TRBV2 to TRBJ2-7; 14 junctional bases match TRBD2. CDR3 length: 16 amino acids, cysteine to phenylalanine. Only CDR3 DNA remains: 48 bases, in frame from the first base. According to the germline V gene, CDR1 reads SNHLY and CDR2 reads FYNNEI. After removal of 6 bases from V and 1 base from J, the junction retains 5 bases not matched to a gene.